Following are 28 T cell receptor beta chains from one sample sequenced in a study of blood T cells in healthy people across ages. Together with a sample-barcoded 5' primer, a J-beta primer mix was included in a second PCR lasting 7 to 11 cycles. TCRdb re-called the 5' RACE reads with MiXCR, one entry per CDR3 protein. The data hold 380,000 or so distinct CDR3 sequences, with about 55% observed a single time. The specimen sequenced was blood. Receptors were obtained from a man aged 60 to 69 in good health.

The sample holds a few counts of this clonotype. A read error may account for a junction end that differs from germline. The chain combines TRBV20-1 with TRBJ2-1; D is undetermined. CDR1 DFQATT and CDR2 SNEGSKA come from the germline V gene (reference sequence). There are 10 residues in the CDR3. CDR3 DNA: TGTGGAGTGGGCATAGATGAGCAGTTCTTC. Its translation is CGVGIDEQFF.

The chain uses TRBV7-9 and TRBJ2-1; 9 bases map to TRBD2. The CDR3 consists of 16 residues. With V trimmed by 5 bases and J by 8 bases, 13 bases remained unmatched. Looked up from germline, CDR1 is SEHNR and CDR2 is FQNEAQ (reference sequence). The CDR3 region is CASSPPGREGGYEQFF. The CDR3 nucleotides are TGTGCCAGCAGCCCCCCGGGGCGGGAGGGCGGATATGAGCAGTTCTTC.

The chain employs TRBV7-8 and TRBJ2-1; the D is unclear. CDR3 size: 12 residues. V was pared by 1 base and J by 10 bases, with 8 bases between. The germline gives CDR1 SGHVS, CDR2 FQNEAQ. Here the CDR3 reads CASSLVGIEQFF. CDR3 bases: TGTGCCAGCAGCTTAGTTGGTATCGAGCAGTTCTTC. The complete variable domain, with remaining parts taken from reference TRBV7-8 and TRBJ2-1, reads GAGVSQSPRYKVAKRGQDVALRCDPISGHVSLFWYQQALGQGPEFLTYFQNEAQLDKSGLPSDRFFAERPEGSVSTLKIQRTQQEDSAVYLCASSLVGIEQFFGPGTRLTVL.

The chain uses TRBV3-1 and TRBJ2-3, with 7 positions matching TRBD2. Per the germline V gene, CDR1 is LGHDT and CDR2 is YNNKEL (reference sequence). The V and J ends lost 1 base and 3 bases, in that order; junction bases with no gene match: 7. This CDR3 contains 16 residues. The CDR3, as DNA: TGTGCCAGCAGCCAAGGGGGGGGGTTACCGACAGATACGCAGTATTTT. As protein: CASSQGGGLPTDTQYF.

Regarding this clonotype: A much larger clone differs from this one at a single base, so this may be a read error. The chain joins TRBV11-2 to TRBJ2-7, with TRBD2 as a possible D gene (6 bases). V was cut by 1 base and J by 7 bases, with 11 bases left in between. This CDR3 region has 13 residues. CDR1 SGHAT and CDR2 FQNNGV come from the germline V gene. As DNA, the CDR3 is TGTGCCAGCAGCTTAGGGACTATTAATGAGCAGTACTTC. It encodes CASSLGTINEQYF. Using reference TRBV11-2 and TRBJ2-7 for the parts outside the CDR3, the full variable domain is EAGVAQSPRYKIIEKRQSVAFWCNPISGHATLYWYQQILGQGPKLLIQFQNNGVVDDSQLPKDRFSAERLKGVDSTLKIQPAKLEDSAVYLCASSLGTINEQYFGPGTRLTVT.

This chain uses TRBV3-1 with TRBJ2-1; D is possibly TRBD1 or TRBD2 (5 bases each). The germline CDR1 and CDR2 sequences are LGHDT and YNNKEL (reference sequence). The CDR3 length is 16 residues. Deletions cut 5 bases from V and 8 bases from J, with 22 bases between. The CDR3 region has the DNA TGTGCCAGCAGCACCAGGGCCGGCGGACCCGGGGATGAGCAGTTCTTC. Translating it yields CASSTRAGGPGDEQFF.

J is TRBJ1-5 and V is TRBV7-8; D might be TRBD1 (5 bases). Germline V CDR1 and CDR2: SGHVS, FQNEAQ. V was clipped by 3 bases and J by 7 bases, with 13 bases between them. CDR3 length equals 14 residues. Here the CDR3 reads CASSFNRDGQPQHF. The CDR3 bases are TGTGCCAGCAGCTTCAACCGGGACGGACAGCCCCAGCATTTT.

This clonotype has at least ten counts. The chain joins TRBV7-9 to TRBJ2-7, with 7 nucleotides matching TRBD2. CDR1 is SEHNR and CDR2 is FQNEAQ in the germline V gene (reference sequence). After removal of 5 bases from V and 7 bases from J, the junction contained 8 bases not matched to a gene. The CDR3 runs 13 residues. The CDR3 loop reads CASSQRGVWEQYF. The CDR3 DNA is TGTGCCAGCAGCCAGCGGGGTGTTTGGGAGCAGTACTTC.

This clonotype has more than one count but fewer than ten. The chain combines TRBV6-1 with TRBJ2-5, with TRBD1 identical over 7 bases. V was pared by 4 bases and J by 3 bases, with 8 bases of the junction left unmatched. Germline V gene lookup returns CDR1 MNHNS and CDR2 SASEGT. This CDR3 contains 15 residues. The CDR3: CASSVDRDSEETQYF. The CDR3 bases are TGTGCCAGCAGTGTTGACCGGGACAGCGAAGAGACCCAGTACTTC.

This clonotype was picked up one time. The V gene is TRBV12-3 or TRBV12-4, the J gene TRBJ2-7, with no clear D. The J call could be wrong; TRBJ2-5 is a better fit for the DNA end. The CDR3 covers 13 residues. CDR3 region: CASRAVLGETQYF. In DNA, the CDR3 is TGTGCCAGCCGCGCCGTCCTCGGGGAGACCCAGTACTTC.

The chain uses TRBV7-8 and TRBJ2-3; 11 positions match TRBD1. The CDR3 has 16 residues. Germline CDR1 reads SGHVS; CDR2 reads FQNEAQ. The junction had 6 bases not matched to a gene; V was cut back by 3 bases and J by 4 bases. The CDR3 DNA follows: TGTGCCAGCAGCTTTTGGGGGGGACAGGGGGCAGATACGCAGTATTTT. It is translated as CASSFWGGQGADTQYF.

The CDR3 protein is CATSSQGNQETQYF. For the CDR3, the DNA is TGTGCCACCAGCAGTCAGGGTAATCAGGAGACCCAGTACTTC. V usage is TRBV15 and J usage is TRBJ2-5; a possible D gene is TRBD1 (5 bases). This CDR3 spans 14 amino acids. Trimming removed 3 bases from V and 5 bases from J, with 13 bases in between. Germline lookup yields CDR1 LNHNV and CDR2 YYDKDF (reference sequence).

Only a few counts were recorded for this clonotype. This sequence joins TRBV15 and TRBJ2-7; tentatively, D is TRBD2 (5 bases). Between the trimmed V and J ends, which lost 3 bases and 6 bases, there was a span of 18 bases. The CDR3 runs to 15 residues. Germline lookup yields CDR1 LNHNV and CDR2 YYDKDF (reference sequence). CDR3 amino acids: CATSSPGLPQVEQYF. DNA of the CDR3: TGTGCCACCAGCAGTCCCGGACTCCCGCAGGTCGAGCAGTACTTC.

This clonotype was picked up many times. The V gene is TRBV6-2 or TRBV6-3, the J gene TRBJ1-5, with a weak D call TRBD1 (6 bases). This CDR3 region has 13 residues. Looked up from germline, CDR1 is MNHEY and CDR2 is SVGEGT. Deletions cut 5 bases from V and 7 bases from J, with 12 bases between. The CDR3 DNA reads TGTGCCAGCAGTGGGGCAGGGGAACAGCCCCAGCATTTT. It codes for CASSGAGEQPQHF.

This chain connects TRBV7-3 to TRBJ1-2; D is undetermined. Germline V gives CDR1 SGHTA, CDR2 FQGTGA. The CDR3 is 13 residues long. The V gene lost 3 bases and the J gene lost 6 bases, with 11 bases spanning the gap. The CDR3 DNA follows: TGTGCCAGCAGCTTGGAGGGCTTCGATGGCTACACCTTC. Translated: CASSLEGFDGYTF. Filled out from reference TRBV7-3 and TRBJ1-2, the complete variable domain reads GAGVSQTPSNKVTEKGKYVELRCDPISGHTALYWYRQSLGQGPEFLIYFQGTGAADDSGLPNDRFFAVRPEGSVSTLKIQRTERGDSAVYLCASSLEGFDGYTFGSGTRLTVV.

A few counts support this clonotype. This sequence joins TRBV10-1 and TRBJ2-2; a weak D match, TRBD1 (5 bases). Germline V gene sequence: CDR1 WNHNN, CDR2 SYGVQD (reference sequence). Trimming took 4 bases from V and 12 from J, leaving 18 bases between them. CDR3 length: 14 amino acids. CDR3 amino acids: CASSVRQGKDKLFF. Here the CDR3 DNA reads TGCGCCAGCAGTGTTCGGCAGGGAAAGGACAAGCTGTTTTTT.

The chain couples TRBV7-9 to TRBJ1-4; D gene ambiguous. CDR1 is SEHNR and CDR2 is FQNEAQ in the germline V gene (reference sequence). V was clipped by 4 bases and J by 4 bases, with 10 bases between them. This CDR3 spans 14 amino acids. CDR3 DNA: TGTGCCAGCAGCTACGGGAGGGATAATGAAAAACTGTTTTTT. This sequence encodes CASSYGRDNEKLFF.

V usage is TRBV5-1 and J usage is TRBJ2-7, with 7 bases aligning to TRBD1. CDR3 size: 14 residues. V trimming: 3 bases; J trimming: 3 bases; junction bases outside the gene matches: 6. Germline V gene sequence: CDR1 SGHRS, CDR2 YFSETQ. In nucleotides, the CDR3 is TGCGCCAGCAGCTCAAGGACAGGCCGCTACGAGCAGTACTTC. Amino acid sequence: CASSSRTGRYEQYF.

The sample holds one count of this clonotype. V and J are TRBV28 and TRBJ2-5; 7 bases match TRBD1. V gave up 6 bases and J gave up 2 bases; unmatched junction bases: 6. There are 14 residues in the CDR3. CDR1 is MDHEN, CDR2 SYDVKM, per germline. The CDR3 coding sequence is TGTGCCAGCAGAATCGACAGGGCACAAGAGACCCAGTACTTC. This gives the protein CASRIDRAQETQYF.

The V gene is TRBV18, the J gene TRBJ2-7; D gene uncertain. Per germline, CDR1 KGHSH and CDR2 LQKENI. CDR3 length: 14 amino acids. The germline V and J ends were trimmed by 6 bases and 3 bases, with 15 bases remaining between them. The CDR3 protein is CASSPEADLYEQYF. CDR3 nucleotides: TGTGCCAGCTCCCCCGAGGCAGACCTCTACGAGCAGTACTTC.

This clonotype was recorded once. V usage is TRBV5-8 and J usage is TRBJ2-1; 8 bases are shared with TRBD2. The CDR3 is 16 residues long. Germline loops: CDR1 SGHTS, CDR2 YDEGEE. V was clipped by 0 bases and J by 7 bases; unmatched bases: 9. CDR3 sequence reads: CASSLDAGTRLNEQFF. The CDR3 bases are TGTGCCAGCAGCTTGGACGCCGGGACTAGGTTAAATGAGCAGTTCTTC.

Notes on this clonotype: With a much larger clone just one base away, this may be a read error. The chain recombines TRBV7-8 with TRBJ2-7; no clear D. Germline-derived CDR1 and CDR2 are SGHVS and FQNEAQ. This CDR3 has 13 amino acids. The V end was cut by 6 bases, the J end by 5 bases, with 14 bases between. For the CDR3, the DNA is TGTGCCAGCAGAAATAGATTTAGGAACGAGCAGTACTTC. Its protein product is CASRNRFRNEQYF.

This chain links TRBV6-2 or TRBV6-3 with TRBJ2-1, with 10 bases that match TRBD2. The CDR3 covers 17 residues. Looked up from germline, CDR1 is MNHEY and CDR2 is SVGEGT. The ends lost 0 bases at V and 7 bases at J; junction bases unmatched: 9. The CDR3 here is CASSYSKAGGKINEQFF. In DNA, the CDR3 is TGTGCCAGCAGTTACTCAAAAGCGGGAGGGAAAATTAATGAGCAGTTCTTC.

The chain employs TRBV27 and TRBJ1-2, with 9 nucleotides matching TRBD1. Germline V gene sequence: CDR1 MNHEY, CDR2 SMNVEV (reference sequence). Losses at the gene ends were 6 bases for V and 4 bases for J; bases not matched to a gene: 9. The CDR3 runs 15 residues. CDR3 amino acids: CASSPGTGIGYGYTF. The CDR3 DNA is TGTGCCAGCAGCCCCGGGACAGGGATCGGCTATGGCTACACCTTC.

The rearrangement joins TRBV7-2 to TRBJ1-2, with 8 nucleotides matching TRBD1. The V segment lost 5 bases and the J segment 5 bases; nucleotides outside the gene matches: 7. CDR1 is SGHTA, CDR2 FQGNSA, per germline. CDR3 length: 14 amino acids. CDR3 protein: CASSPPGQVYGYTF. The CDR3 DNA reads TGTGCCAGCAGCCCGCCGGGACAGGTTTATGGCTACACCTTC.

The V and J genes are TRBV20-1 and TRBJ1-2; D is possibly TRBD1 (6 bases). Germline assignment: CDR1 DFQATT and CDR2 SNEGSKA (reference sequence). Trimming removed 3 bases from V and 4 bases from J, with 12 bases in between. This CDR3 is 13 amino acids long. The CDR3 coding sequence is TGCAGTGCTAGTAGAGGGGGGGCCTATGGCTACACCTTC. Translated, it gives CSASRGGAYGYTF.

The chain has TRBV27 and TRBJ1-6; D gene uncertain. V was shortened by 5 bases and J by 9 bases, with 17 bases between the two germline ends. This CDR3 spans 15 amino acids. Looked up from germline, CDR1 is MNHEY and CDR2 is SMNVEV (reference sequence). CDR3 loop: CASSPRAESSSPLHF. The CDR3 DNA reads TGTGCCAGCAGTCCACGGGCGGAAAGTTCTTCACCCCTCCACTTT.

This clonotype was seen many times. This rearrangement joins TRBV20-1 to TRBJ2-5; no reliable D call. The germline V and J ends were trimmed by 0 bases and 1 base, with 9 bases remaining between them. The V gene's germline CDR1 is DFQATT and CDR2 SNEGSKA (reference sequence). The CDR3 length is 14 residues. The CDR3 protein is CSARDGAPQETQYF. The CDR3 bases are TGCAGTGCTAGAGATGGAGCTCCCCAAGAGACCCAGTACTTC.